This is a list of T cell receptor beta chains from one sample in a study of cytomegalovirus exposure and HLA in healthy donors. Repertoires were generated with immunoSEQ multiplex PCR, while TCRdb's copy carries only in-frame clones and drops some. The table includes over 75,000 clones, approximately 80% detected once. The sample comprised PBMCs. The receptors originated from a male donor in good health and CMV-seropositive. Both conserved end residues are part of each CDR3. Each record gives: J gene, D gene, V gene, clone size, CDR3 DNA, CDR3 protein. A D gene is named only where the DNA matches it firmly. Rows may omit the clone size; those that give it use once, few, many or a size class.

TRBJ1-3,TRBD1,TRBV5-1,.,TGCGCCAGCAGCTTCGGGACAGGGGGCTCGTTGAGCTCTGGAAACACCATATATTTT,CASSFGTGGSLSSGNTIYF
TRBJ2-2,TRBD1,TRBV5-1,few,TGCGCCAGCAGCTTTACAGGGGAGAGCACCGGGGAGCTGTTTTTT,CASSFTGESTGELFF
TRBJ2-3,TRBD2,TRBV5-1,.,TGCGCCAGCAGCTTCCAAGCGGGGGCCGCAGATACGCAGTATTTT,CASSFQAGAADTQYF
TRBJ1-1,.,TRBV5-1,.,TGCGCCAGCAGCTTGGTCGGGACAAAGAACACTGAAGCTTTCTTT,CASSLVGTKNTEAFF
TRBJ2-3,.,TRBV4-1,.,TGCGCCAGCAGCCAAGAGTGGGGGGTTGGGGATACGCAGTATTTT,CASSQEWGVGDTQYF
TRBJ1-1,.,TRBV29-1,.,TGCAGCGTTGACACACAGGTGCGGGGTGAAGCTTTCTTT,CSVDTQVRGEAFF
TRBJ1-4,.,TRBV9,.,TGTGCCAGCAGCGTAGGGCAGGGGAATGAAAAACTGTTTTTT,CASSVGQGNEKLFF
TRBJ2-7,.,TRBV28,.,TGTGCCAGCAGTTCTCAGGAAAAATCCTCCTACGAGCAGTACTTC,CASSSQEKSSYEQYF
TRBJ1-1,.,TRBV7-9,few,TGTGCCAGCAGCTCCCCCCGCGACACTGAAGCTTTCTTT,CASSSPRDTEAFF
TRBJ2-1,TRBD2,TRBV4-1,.,TGCGCCAGCAGTTACCGAGGGACTAGCGGCTACAATGAGCAGTTCTTC,CASSYRGTSGYNEQFF
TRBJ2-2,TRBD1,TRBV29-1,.,TGCAGCGTTGATAGGGGGCCGAACACCGGGGAGCTGTTTTTT,CSVDRGPNTGELFF
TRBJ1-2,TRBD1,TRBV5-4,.,TGTGCCAGCAGCCTACCGGACAGGGCTTCTGATGGCTACACCTTC,CASSLPDRASDGYTF
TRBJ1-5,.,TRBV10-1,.,TGCGCCAGCAGTGAGTCGTCCAGTCCTCAGCCCCAGCATTTT,CASSESSSPQPQHF
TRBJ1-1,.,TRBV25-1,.,TGTGCCAGCAGTGAATCGTCAGGGGCCTCTGAAGCTTTCTTT,CASSESSGASEAFF
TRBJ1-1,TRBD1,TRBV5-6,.,TGTGCCAGCAGATGGGACAGAAGTAGCACTGAAGCTTTCTTT,CASRWDRSSTEAFF
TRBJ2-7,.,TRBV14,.,TGTGCCAGCAGCCGATACACAGCCTACGAGCAGTACTTC,CASSRYTAYEQYF
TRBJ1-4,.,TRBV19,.,TGTGCCAGTAGTATGGATGCGGGACCCTTTGAAAAACTGTTTTTT,CASSMDAGPFEKLFF
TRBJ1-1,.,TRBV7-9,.,TGTGCCAGCAGCTTATCGCAGGGTAGTGCTGAAGCTTTCTTT,CASSLSQGSAEAFF
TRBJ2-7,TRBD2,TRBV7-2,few,TGTGCCAGCAGCTTAGAAGCGGGGGGCTACGAGCAGTACTTC,CASSLEAGGYEQYF
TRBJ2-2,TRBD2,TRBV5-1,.,TGCGCCAGCAGCCCGACTAGCGGGGGGAACACCGGGGAGCTGTTTTTT,CASSPTSGGNTGELFF
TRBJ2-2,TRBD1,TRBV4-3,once,TGCGCCAGCAGCCGAAACAGGGGCACCGGGGAGCTGTTTTTT,CASSRNRGTGELFF
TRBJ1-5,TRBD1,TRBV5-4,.,TGTGCCAGCAGCTTACGACAGGGGGATCAGCCCCAGCATTTT,CASSLRQGDQPQHF
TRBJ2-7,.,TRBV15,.,TGTGCCACCAGCAGAGGGGCAGGATCGAGCTCCTACGAGCAGTACTTC,CATSRGAGSSSYEQYF
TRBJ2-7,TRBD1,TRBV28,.,TGTGCCAGCTGGGGTCACAGGGGGAGCTACGAGCAGTACTTC,CASWGHRGSYEQYF
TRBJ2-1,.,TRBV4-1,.,TGCGCCAGCAGCCGGATGGGAGACAACAATGAGCAGTTCTTC,CASSRMGDNNEQFF
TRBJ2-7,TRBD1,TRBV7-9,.,TGTTCCAGCAGCTTACAGGGGAACTACGAGCAGTACTTC,CSSSLQGNYEQYF
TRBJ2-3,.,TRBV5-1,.,TGCGCCAGCAGGCAGGAAGACCCCGCAGATACGCAGTATTTT,CASRQEDPADTQYF